This T cell receptor beta chain appears in the sequencing data of a study of cytomegalovirus exposure and HLA in healthy donors. The CDR3 runs 15 residues. Germline CDR1 MNHNS, CDR2 SASEGT. The V end lost 0 bases, the J end lost 7 bases, and 12 bases lay between the germline ends. Study-wide points: Most TCR sequences were seen very rarely across donors, but some public TCRs occurred in many. CMV antigen specificity was confirmed in vitro for a few CMV-associated chains. With later analysis, a missense DCLRE1C variant became linked to TCR beta V- and J-gene trimming. Accurate prediction of HLA-A and HLA-B alleles (for most subjects) was reportedly achieved from TCR beta sequences.

As for this clone: What it binds is not known.

PCR used 60 Vbeta primers and 13 Jbeta primers. TCRdb keeps only in-frame clones here, not all; method: immunoSEQ multiplex PCR. Of about 140,000 clones listed, around 72% are singletons. The clonotype originates from a woman in her 40s in good health and CMV-seronegative. The sequenced sample consisted of PBMCs. J is TRBJ1-4 and V is TRBV6-1; maybe TRBD1 (6 bases). CDR3 DNA sequence: TGTGCCAGCAGTGAAGCTGGGGGCGCGGGTGAAAAACTGTTTTTT. Translated: CASSEAGGAGEKLFF.